These 20 T cell receptor beta chains originate from one sample sequenced in a study of blood T cells in healthy people across ages (dated by TCRdb to the mid-2010s). Library preparation was by 5' RACE. TCRdb lists the instrument as Illumina HiSeq 2500. The second PCR ran for about 6 to 11 cycles and used a J-beta primer mix along with a sample-barcoded 5' primer. Clones were called with MiXCR by TCRdb after fastp trimmed the public reads at Q25, and only in-frame beta chains were retained. Under each unique CDR3 protein, matching rows form one entry showing the most common genes and DNA. The sample data list under 2,000,000 distinct CDR3 sequences, and about 49% of these were observed just once. Less than 2.5% of the sample goes to the ten largest clones. Material: blood. These receptor sequences come from a middle-aged woman in good health.

The V gene is TRBV9, the J gene TRBJ2-3, with D possibly being TRBD1 (6 bases). Germline V gene lookup returns CDR1 SGDLS and CDR2 YYNGEE. There are 17 residues in the CDR3. The V end lost 4 bases, the J end lost 4 bases, and 22 bases lay between the germline ends. Here the CDR3 DNA reads TGTGCCAGCAGCATAGGGGGTTCCTATCGAAACGCAGATACGCAGTATTTT. Its translation is CASSIGGSYRNADTQYF.

This rearrangement joins TRBV7-9 to TRBJ2-5; D could derive from TRBD1 or TRBD2 (7 bases each). CDR1 SEHNR and CDR2 FQNEAQ come from the germline V gene (reference sequence). Between the trimmed V and J ends, which lost 1 base and 4 bases, there was a span of 16 bases. The CDR3 has 16 residues. The CDR3 protein is CASSLEGARGGETQYF. The CDR3 DNA reads as TGTGCCAGCAGCTTAGAAGGAGCCAGGGGGGGAGAGACCCAGTACTTC. The full variable domain, its missing parts supplied by reference TRBV7-9 and TRBJ2-5, is DTGVSQNPRHKITKRGQNVTFRCDPISEHNRLYWYRQTLGQGPEFLTYFQNEAQLEKSRLLSDRFSAERPKGSFSTLEIQRTEQGDSAMYLCASSLEGARGGETQYFGPGTRLLVL.

The chain has TRBV11-2 and TRBJ2-5, with a tentative D call TRBD2 (6 bases). There are 16 residues in the CDR3. Trimming stripped 3 bases from V and 5 bases from J, with 19 bases between. CDR1 is SGHAT, CDR2 FQNNGV, per germline. In DNA form, the CDR3 reads TGTGCCAGCAGCTTGACCGGGGGATATGTCGCGGAGACCCAGTACTTC. Its translation: CASSLTGGYVAETQYF.

The rearrangement links TRBV10-1 to TRBJ2-7; tentative D call: TRBD1 (7 bases). V lost 2 bases and J 4 bases, leaving 12 bases between the germline ends. The CDR3 spans 14 residues. Germline V gene sequence: CDR1 WNHNN, CDR2 SYGVQD (reference sequence). CDR3 sequence reads: CASSEVQGGYEQYF. The CDR3 nucleotides read TGCGCCAGCAGTGAGGTTCAGGGGGGATACGAGCAGTACTTC.

This chain connects TRBV11-1 to TRBJ1-6, with D possibly matching TRBD1 (5 bases). Trimming stripped 7 bases from V and 10 bases from J, with 26 bases between. Germline V lookup: CDR1 SGHAT, CDR2 FQDESV (reference sequence). This CDR3 region has 17 residues. For the CDR3, the DNA is TGTGCCAGCACCGGGGGATCCATCCCTCATTTTCCCTCACCCCTCCACTTT. Translation gives CASTGGSIPHFPSPLHF.

CDR3: CASSTPGLGEQYF. As DNA, the CDR3 is TGTGCCAGCAGTACCCCAGGGTTGGGGGAGCAGTACTTC. The chain has TRBV28 and TRBJ2-5, with D perhaps being TRBD1 or TRBD2 (5 bases each). This CDR3 contains 13 residues. The germline V and J ends were trimmed by 5 bases and 11 bases, with 18 bases remaining between them. Germline V gene data show CDR1 as MDHEN and CDR2 as SYDVKM.

The table lists this clonotype with many counts. For the CDR3, the DNA is TGTGCCAGCAGTTGGGACAGGGGATTGAGGGAGCAGTACTTC. It codes for CASSWDRGLREQYF. The chain recombines TRBV12-3 or TRBV12-4 with TRBJ2-7, with TRBD1 matching 10 bases. This CDR3 contains 14 residues. After removal of 4 bases from V and 7 bases from J, the junction contained 7 bases not matched to a gene.

The chain combines TRBV2 with TRBJ2-3; D might be TRBD2 (5 bases). Germline values: CDR1 SNHLY, CDR2 FYNNEI. V lost 6 bases to trimming and J lost 4 bases, with 20 bases between them. This CDR3 is 16 amino acids long. CDR3 nucleotides: TGTGCCAGCAGCGCAGTACGAGGGAGTATTGCAGATACGCAGTATTTT. It codes for CASSAVRGSIADTQYF.

This clonotype was observed a few times. The gene calls are TRBV7-9 and TRBJ2-1, with TRBD1 matching 9 bases. The junction had 6 bases not matched to a gene; V was cut back by 5 bases and J by 4 bases. The V gene's germline CDR1 is SEHNR and CDR2 FQNEAQ (reference sequence). The CDR3 has 15 residues. The CDR3 DNA follows: TGTGCCAGCAGCGTTACAGGGGGCGGTTACAATGAGCAGTTCTTC. It encodes CASSVTGGGYNEQFF.

In this sample, this clonotype turned up a few times. The germline gene is not matched at one end of the junction; a read error may be the cause. The chain employs TRBV5-6 and TRBJ2-1; TRBD2 aligns across 9 bases. The V gene's germline CDR1 is SGHDT and CDR2 YYEEEE. The CDR3 covers 15 residues. The CDR3, as DNA: TGTGCCAGCAGCGCAGCGGGGGGCTTCAACAATGAGCGGTTCTTC. Residues: CASSAAGGFNNERFF.

The genes are TRBV6-1 and TRBJ1-1, with no clear D. The germline gives CDR1 MNHNS, CDR2 SASEGT. This CDR3 is 13 amino acids long. Trimming shortened V by 1 base and J by 5 bases, and 8 bases separated the two germline ends. Here the CDR3 DNA reads TGTGCCAGCAGTGAAGTTTGGGGAACTGAAGCTTTCTTT. Translating gives CASSEVWGTEAFF.

This sequence joins TRBV20-1 and TRBJ2-7; 9 bases are shared with TRBD2. Trimming at V came to 4 bases and at J to 2 bases, leaving 6 bases not matched to a gene. The CDR3 is 14 amino acids. CDR1 is DFQATT, CDR2 SNEGSKA, per germline (reference sequence). CDR3 nucleotides: TGCAGTGCTATTCTAGCGGGGAAACCCTACGAGCAGTACTTC. As protein: CSAILAGKPYEQYF.

The chain links TRBV24-1 to TRBJ1-4, with D perhaps matching TRBD1 (6 bases). CDR3 size: 17 residues. Trimming left V 8 bases short and J 0 bases short, with 18 bases between. Germline CDR1 reads KGHDR; CDR2 reads SFDVKD. Written as DNA, the CDR3 is TGTGCCACCAAGGAAATACTCACAGGGTCAACTAATGAAAAACTGTTTTTT. This sequence encodes CATKEILTGSTNEKLFF.

A few counts support this clonotype. The V call is TRBV18, the J call TRBJ2-7, with 11 positions matching TRBD2. Germline V CDR1 and CDR2: KGHSH, LQKENI. The ends lost 1 base at V and 5 bases at J; junction bases unmatched: 7. This CDR3 has 16 residues. DNA for the CDR3: TGTGCCAGCTCACCACGGCTAGCGGGGGGCCGCGACGAGCAGTACTTC. This encodes CASSPRLAGGRDEQYF.

This clonotype was seen more than once but under ten times. This chain connects TRBV3-1 to TRBJ1-2; 8 bases match TRBD1. V lost 4 bases, J lost 5 bases, and 6 bases stayed unmatched. Germline loops: CDR1 LGHDT, CDR2 YNNKEL (reference sequence). The CDR3 spans 14 residues. CDR3: CASSPTDRAYGYTF. CDR3 coding DNA: TGTGCCAGCAGCCCTACGGACAGGGCATATGGCTACACCTTC.

The J gene is TRBJ2-4, the V gene TRBV27; tentatively, D is TRBD1 (6 bases). Gene TRBJ2-7 matches the end of the DNA better, so the J call may be wrong. CDR1 and CDR2 (germline): MNHEY, SMNVEV (reference sequence). The CDR3 length is 13 residues. The CDR3 DNA reads as TGTGCCAGCAGCTACAGGGACGCATACGAGCAGTACTTC. Encoded protein: CASSYRDAYEQYF.

In this sample, this clonotype turned up a few times. This chain links TRBV5-1 with TRBJ2-6; a weak D match, TRBD1 (6 bases). CDR3 length equals 18 residues. V gave up 4 bases and J gave up 0 bases, with 17 bases separating them. CDR1 is SGHRS, CDR2 YFSETQ, per germline. The CDR3 region has the DNA TGCGCCAGCAGCCAAGCCGGACAGCCTTACTCTGGGGCCAACGTCCTGACTTTC. Residues: CASSQAGQPYSGANVLTF.

This clonotype was picked up a small number of times. CDR3 bases: TGTGCCAGCTCACCAAAAGGCACCGGGGAGCTGTTTTTT. Residues: CASSPKGTGELFF. The chain links TRBV18 to TRBJ2-2; no definite D call. CDR3 length: 13 amino acids. Per germline, CDR1 KGHSH and CDR2 LQKENI. The V gene lost 2 bases and the J gene lost 4 bases, with 5 bases spanning the gap.

This chain joins TRBV6-6 and TRBJ2-7; TRBD2 aligns across 8 bases. The DNA end lines up better with TRBJ2-4; the J call may be wrong. Germline CDR1 and CDR2: MNHNY and SVGAGI (reference sequence). The CDR3 is 16 amino acids. The CDR3 bases are TGTGCCAGCAGCCCTGAACTCGGGGGGGCGGGAAACATTCAGTACTTC. Protein: CASSPELGGAGNIQYF.

The V gene is TRBV20-1, the J gene TRBJ1-5; a weak D match, TRBD1 (6 bases). From germline, CDR1 is DFQATT and CDR2 SNEGSKA (reference sequence). CDR3 size: 13 residues. Trimming cost V 2 bases and J 4 bases, with 9 bases left between them. CDR3 sequence: CSARQGLNQPQHF. The CDR3 DNA reads TGCAGTGCTAGACAGGGGTTAAATCAGCCCCAGCATTTT.